This record looks at one T cell receptor beta chain sequence and its context. This record comes from a study of blood T cell repertoires in COVID-19. With V trimmed by 4 bases and J by 4 bases, 12 bases remained unmatched. Germline CDR1 and CDR2: SGHRS and YFSETQ. There are 18 residues in the CDR3. Everyone who took part was 18 to 89 years old, and they came from about two dozen US areas. Recovery among Cohort 3 donors was established by two negative PCRs, clearance, or symptom resolution. Per the original methods: Amplification from reference gene primers served as the basis for estimated nucleated cell counts. The table came from immunoSEQ multiplex PCR; TCRdb's copy has only in-frame clones and leaves some out. That table supplies the V and J calls and clone size; D and trimming were determined from the DNA. The sample has about 480,000 clones, over 75% seen once; the top ten hold 1.8%.

Sequencing was performed on PBMCs or T cells enriched from blood (not recorded which). The rearrangement uses TRBV5-1 and TRBJ2-6; 9 bases are shared with TRBD1. This receptor was obtained from a woman aged 40-49 years who had recovered from COVID-19. The CDR3 protein is CASSGSGTGSMGANVLTF. DNA of the CDR3: TGCGCCAGCAGCGGGAGCGGGACAGGGAGTATGGGGGCCAACGTCCTGACTTTC.